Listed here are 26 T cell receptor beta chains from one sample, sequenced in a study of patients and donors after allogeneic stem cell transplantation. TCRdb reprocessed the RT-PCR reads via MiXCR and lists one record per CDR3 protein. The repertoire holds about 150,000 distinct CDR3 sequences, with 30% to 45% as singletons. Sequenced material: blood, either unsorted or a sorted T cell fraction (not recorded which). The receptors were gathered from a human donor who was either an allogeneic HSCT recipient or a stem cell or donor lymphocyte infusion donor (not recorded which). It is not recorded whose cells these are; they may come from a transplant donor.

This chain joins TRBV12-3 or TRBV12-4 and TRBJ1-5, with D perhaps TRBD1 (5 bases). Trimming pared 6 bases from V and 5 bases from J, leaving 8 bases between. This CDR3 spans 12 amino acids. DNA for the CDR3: TGTGCCAGCAGGGGGGGGGATCAGCCCCAGCATTTT. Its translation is CASRGGDQPQHF.

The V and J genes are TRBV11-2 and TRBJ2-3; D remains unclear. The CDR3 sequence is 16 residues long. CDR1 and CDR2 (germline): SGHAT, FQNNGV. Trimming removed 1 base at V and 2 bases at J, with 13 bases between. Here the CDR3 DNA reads TGTGCCAGCAGCTTAGTTCGGCCAGCCCCCACAGATACGCAGTATTTT. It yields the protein CASSLVRPAPTDTQYF.

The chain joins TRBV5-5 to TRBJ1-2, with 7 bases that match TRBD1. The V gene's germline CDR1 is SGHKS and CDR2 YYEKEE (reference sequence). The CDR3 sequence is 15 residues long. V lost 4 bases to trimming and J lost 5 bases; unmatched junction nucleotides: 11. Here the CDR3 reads CASSPGTAPSYGYTF. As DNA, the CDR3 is TGTGCCAGCAGCCCCGGGACAGCGCCTTCTTATGGCTACACCTTC.

The CDR3 sequence: CASSELGGRTDTQYF. The CDR3 bases are TGTGCCAGCAGCGAGCTAGGGGGCCGCACAGATACGCAGTATTTT. This chain joins TRBV7-6 and TRBJ2-3; the match to TRBD1 covers 7 bases. This CDR3 is 15 amino acids long. The V gene's germline CDR1 is SGHVS and CDR2 FNYEAQ. V shed 5 bases, J shed 1 base, and the junction held 6 bases outside the gene matches.

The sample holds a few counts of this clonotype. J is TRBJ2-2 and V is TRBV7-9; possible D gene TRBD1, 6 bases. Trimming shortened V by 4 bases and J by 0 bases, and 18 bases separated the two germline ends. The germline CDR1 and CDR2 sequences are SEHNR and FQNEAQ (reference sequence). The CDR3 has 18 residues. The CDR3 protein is CASSSSGVGKTNTGELFF. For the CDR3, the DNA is TGTGCCAGCAGCTCCTCAGGGGTGGGAAAAACGAACACCGGGGAGCTGTTTTTT.

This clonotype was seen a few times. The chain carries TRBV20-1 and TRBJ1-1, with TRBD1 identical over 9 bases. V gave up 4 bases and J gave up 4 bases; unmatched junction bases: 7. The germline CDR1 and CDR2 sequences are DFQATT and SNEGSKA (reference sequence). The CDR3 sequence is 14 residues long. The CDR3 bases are TGCAGTGCTACCCGGGACAGGGTAGCCACTGAAGCTTTCTTT. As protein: CSATRDRVATEAFF.

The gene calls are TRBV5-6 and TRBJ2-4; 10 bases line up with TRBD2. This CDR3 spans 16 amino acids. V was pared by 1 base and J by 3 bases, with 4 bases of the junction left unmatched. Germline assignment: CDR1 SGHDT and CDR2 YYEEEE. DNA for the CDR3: TGTGCCAGCAGCTTGAATAGCGGGGGGAACAAAAACATTCAGTACTTC. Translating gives CASSLNSGGNKNIQYF.

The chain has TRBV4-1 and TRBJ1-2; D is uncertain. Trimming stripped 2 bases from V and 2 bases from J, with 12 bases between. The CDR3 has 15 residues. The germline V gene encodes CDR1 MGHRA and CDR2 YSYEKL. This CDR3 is CASSQTESRNYGYTF. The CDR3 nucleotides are TGCGCCAGCAGCCAAACCGAATCGAGGAACTATGGCTACACCTTC.

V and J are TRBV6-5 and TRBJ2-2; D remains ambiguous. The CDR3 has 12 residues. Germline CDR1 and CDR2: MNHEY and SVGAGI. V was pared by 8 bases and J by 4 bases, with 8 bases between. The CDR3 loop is CASLGVTGELFF. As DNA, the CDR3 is TGTGCCAGCCTGGGCGTCACCGGGGAGCTGTTTTTT.

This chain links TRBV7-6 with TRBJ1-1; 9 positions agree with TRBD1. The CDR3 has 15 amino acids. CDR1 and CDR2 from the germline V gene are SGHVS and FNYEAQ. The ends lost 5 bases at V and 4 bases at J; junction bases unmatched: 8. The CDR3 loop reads CASSGVGQGCTEAFF. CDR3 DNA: TGTGCCAGCAGCGGAGTGGGACAGGGATGCACTGAAGCTTTCTTT.

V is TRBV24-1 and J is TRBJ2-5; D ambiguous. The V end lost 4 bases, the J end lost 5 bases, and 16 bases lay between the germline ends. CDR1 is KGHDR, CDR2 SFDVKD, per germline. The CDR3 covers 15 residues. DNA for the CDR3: TGTGCCACCAGTGAATTTAGAGGCAACTCGGAGACCCAGTACTTC. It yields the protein CATSEFRGNSETQYF.

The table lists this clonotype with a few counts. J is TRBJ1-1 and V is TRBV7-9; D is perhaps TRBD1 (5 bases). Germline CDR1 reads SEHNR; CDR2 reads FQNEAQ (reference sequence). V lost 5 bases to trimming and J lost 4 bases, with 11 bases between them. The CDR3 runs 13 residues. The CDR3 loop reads CASSMTDSTEAFF. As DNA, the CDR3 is TGTGCCAGCAGCATGACAGACAGCACTGAAGCTTTCTTT.

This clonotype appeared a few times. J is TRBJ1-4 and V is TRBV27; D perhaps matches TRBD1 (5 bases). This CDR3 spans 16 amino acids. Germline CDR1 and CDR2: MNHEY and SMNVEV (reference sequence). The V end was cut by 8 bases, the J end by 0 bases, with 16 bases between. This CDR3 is CASSYRDPATNEKLFF. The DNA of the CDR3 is TGTGCCAGCTCCTATAGGGACCCTGCAACTAATGAAAAACTGTTTTTT.

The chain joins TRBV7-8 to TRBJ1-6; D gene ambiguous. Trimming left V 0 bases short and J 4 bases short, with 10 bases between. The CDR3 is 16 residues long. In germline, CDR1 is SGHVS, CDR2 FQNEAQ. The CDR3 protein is CASSLARQAYNSPLHF. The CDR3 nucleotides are TGTGCCAGCAGCTTAGCTCGGCAGGCGTATAATTCACCCCTCCACTTT.

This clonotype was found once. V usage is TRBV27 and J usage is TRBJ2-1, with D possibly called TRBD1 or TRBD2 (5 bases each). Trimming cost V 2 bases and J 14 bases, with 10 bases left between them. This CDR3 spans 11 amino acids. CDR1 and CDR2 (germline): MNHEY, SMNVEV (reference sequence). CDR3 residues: CASSLGTLEFF. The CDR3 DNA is TGTGCCAGCAGTTTAGGGACGTTGGAGTTCTTC.

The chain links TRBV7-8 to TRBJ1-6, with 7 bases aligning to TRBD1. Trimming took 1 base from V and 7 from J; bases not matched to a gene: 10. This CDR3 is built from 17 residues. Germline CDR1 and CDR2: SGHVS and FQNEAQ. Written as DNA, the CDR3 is TGTGCCAGCAGCTTAGTTTTAATGGACAGGCAAAATTCACCCCTCCACTTT. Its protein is CASSLVLMDRQNSPLHF.

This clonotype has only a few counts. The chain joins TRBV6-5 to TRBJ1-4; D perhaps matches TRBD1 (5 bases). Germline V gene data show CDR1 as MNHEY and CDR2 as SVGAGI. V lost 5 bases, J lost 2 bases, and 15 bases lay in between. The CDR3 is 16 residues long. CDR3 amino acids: CASSPRGLATNEKLFF. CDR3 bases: TGTGCCAGCAGTCCGAGGGGTTTGGCGACTAATGAAAAACTGTTTTTT.

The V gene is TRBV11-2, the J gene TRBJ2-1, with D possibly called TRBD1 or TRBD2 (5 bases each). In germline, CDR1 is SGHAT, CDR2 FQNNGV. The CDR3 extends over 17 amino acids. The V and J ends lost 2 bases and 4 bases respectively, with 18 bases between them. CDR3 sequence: CASSLLAGLRGYNEQFF. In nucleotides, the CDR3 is TGTGCCAGCAGCTTATTGGCGGGTCTGAGGGGATACAATGAGCAGTTCTTC. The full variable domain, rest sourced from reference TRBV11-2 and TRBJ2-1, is EAGVAQSPRYKIIEKRQSVAFWCNPISGHATLYWYQQILGQGPKLLIQFQNNGVVDDSQLPKDRFSAERLKGVDSTLKIQPAKLEDSAVYLCASSLLAGLRGYNEQFFGPGTRLTVL.

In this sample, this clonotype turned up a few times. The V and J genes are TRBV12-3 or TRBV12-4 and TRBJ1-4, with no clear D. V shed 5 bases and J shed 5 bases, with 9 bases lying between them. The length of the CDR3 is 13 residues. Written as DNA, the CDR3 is TGTGCCAGCAGTGAGGGTGGCAATGAAAAACTGTTTTTT. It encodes CASSEGGNEKLFF.

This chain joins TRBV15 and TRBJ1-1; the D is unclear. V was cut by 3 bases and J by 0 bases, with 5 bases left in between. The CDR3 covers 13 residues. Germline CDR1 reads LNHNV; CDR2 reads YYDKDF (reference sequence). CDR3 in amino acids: CATSSEMNTEAFF. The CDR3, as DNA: TGTGCCACCAGCAGCGAGATGAACACTGAAGCTTTCTTT.

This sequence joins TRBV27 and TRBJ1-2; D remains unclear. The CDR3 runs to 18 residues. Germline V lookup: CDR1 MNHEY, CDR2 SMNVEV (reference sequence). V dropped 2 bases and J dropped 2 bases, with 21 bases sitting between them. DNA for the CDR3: TGTGCCAGCAGTTTACGAATGGGTCTTGGAACGGAAAACTATGGCTACACCTTC. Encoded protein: CASSLRMGLGTENYGYTF.

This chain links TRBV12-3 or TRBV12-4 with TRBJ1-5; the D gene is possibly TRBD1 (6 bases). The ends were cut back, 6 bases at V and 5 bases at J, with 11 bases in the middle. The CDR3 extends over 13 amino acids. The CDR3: CASRRDTYQPQHF. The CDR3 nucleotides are TGTGCCAGCAGGCGGGACACCTATCAGCCCCAGCATTTT.

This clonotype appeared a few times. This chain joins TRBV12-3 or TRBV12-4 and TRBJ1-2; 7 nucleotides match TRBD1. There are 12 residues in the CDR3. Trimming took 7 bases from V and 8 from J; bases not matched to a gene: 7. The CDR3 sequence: CASMGRGNGYTF. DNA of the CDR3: TGTGCCAGCATGGGCAGGGGGAACGGCTACACCTTC.

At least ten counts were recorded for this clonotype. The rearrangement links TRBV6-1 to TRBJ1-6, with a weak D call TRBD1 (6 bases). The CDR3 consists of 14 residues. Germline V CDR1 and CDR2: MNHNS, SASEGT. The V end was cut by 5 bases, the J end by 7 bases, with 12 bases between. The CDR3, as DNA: TGTGCCAGCAGTACAGCCGGGGGCAATTCACCCCTCCACTTT. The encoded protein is CASSTAGGNSPLHF.

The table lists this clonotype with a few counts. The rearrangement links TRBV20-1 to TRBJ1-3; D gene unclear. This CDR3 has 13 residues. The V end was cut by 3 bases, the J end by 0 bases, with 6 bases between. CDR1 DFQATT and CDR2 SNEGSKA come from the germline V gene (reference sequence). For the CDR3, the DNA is TGCAGTGCTAGTACCAGCTCTGGAAACACCATATATTTT. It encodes CSASTSSGNTIYF.

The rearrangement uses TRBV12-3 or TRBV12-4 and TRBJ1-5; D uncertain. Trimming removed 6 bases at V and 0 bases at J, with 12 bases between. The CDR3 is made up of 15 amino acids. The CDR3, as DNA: TGTGCCAGCAGACGTGACGGACTTAGCAATCAGCCCCAGCATTTT. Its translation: CASRRDGLSNQPQHF.